Shown below are 15 T cell receptor beta chains from a single sample sequenced in a study of T cells in Graves' hyperthyroidism and ophthalmopathy. RNA transcripts provided the source from which TCR beta CDR3 regions were amplified. An initial round of RT-PCR targeting the TCR CDR3 relied on the HTBI primer set. TCRdb itself ran the multiplex PCR reads through MiXCR, one entry per CDR3 protein. The table lists fewer than 650,000 distinct CDR3 sequences, less than 15% of them singletons, with over 11% in the top ten. Sequencing used blood. The receptors stem from a woman aged 35 to 49 with Graves' hyperthyroidism.

On this clonotype itself: Being one base from a much bigger clone, this may be a read error. This sequence joins TRBV6-5 and TRBJ1-1, with a possible D match to TRBD1 (5 bases). CDR3 length: 13 amino acids. Per the germline V gene, CDR1 is MNHEY and CDR2 is SVGAGI. The CDR3 DNA reads as TGTGCCAGCAGTTACTCGTATGGGACTGGAGCTTTCTTT. Protein: CASSYSYGTGAFF.

To note about this clonotype: Since a much larger clone is just one base distant, this may be a read error. This chain links TRBV20-1 with TRBJ2-3; a weak D match, TRBD2 (6 bases). Trimming removed 4 bases from V and 2 bases from J, with 13 bases in between. CDR1 is DFQATT, CDR2 SNEGSKA, per germline (reference sequence). This CDR3 is built from 14 residues. DNA of the CDR3: TGCAGTGCTAAAAACAGCGGGTCCACAGATACGCAGTATTTT. The encoded protein is CSAKNSGSTDTQYF.

This clonotype was seen a handful of times. The genes are TRBV30 and TRBJ1-1, with a tentative D call TRBD1 (6 bases). The CDR3 runs to 12 residues. Germline V gene data show CDR1 as GTSNPN and CDR2 as SVGIG (reference sequence). The V end lost 8 bases, the J end lost 7 bases, and 17 bases lay between the germline ends. DNA of the CDR3: TGTGCCCGAAAGGGGGGAGTCGGTGAAGCTTTCTTT. Translation: CARKGGVGEAFF.

This clonotype was found a few times. The chain recombines TRBV7-8 with TRBJ1-1; D gene uncertain. The CDR3 is 14 amino acids. Trimming stripped 1 base from V and 5 bases from J, with 11 bases between. Per germline, CDR1 SGHVS and CDR2 FQNEAQ. CDR3 in DNA: TGTGCCAGCAGCTTAGTAGGGTCTAGAACTGAAGCTTTCTTT. Protein sequence: CASSLVGSRTEAFF.

The gene calls are TRBV5-1 and TRBJ1-4, with no clear D. The CDR3 length is 15 residues. V lost 3 bases, J lost 7 bases, and 16 bases lay in between. Germline CDR1 is SGHRS and CDR2 is YFSETQ. DNA for the CDR3: TGCGCCAGCAGCTCCAACCGGGCCGGGAGTGAAAAACTGTTTTTT. It encodes CASSSNRAGSEKLFF.

This clonotype was counted ten times or more. The chain combines TRBV18 with TRBJ2-3, with unresolved D. The germline V gene has CDR1 KGHSH and CDR2 LQKENI. The CDR3 extends over 17 amino acids. Trimming removed 1 base from V and 2 bases from J, with 16 bases in between. CDR3 residues: CASSPLEGRWLTDTQYF. The CDR3 bases are TGTGCCAGCTCACCACTTGAAGGCAGATGGCTCACAGATACGCAGTATTTT.

At least ten counts were recorded for this clonotype. V usage is TRBV30 and J usage is TRBJ2-2; possibly TRBD2 for D (5 bases). This CDR3 has 16 amino acids. Trimming took off 1 base at V and 0 bases at J, with 12 bases between the two ends. Germline CDR1 reads GTSNPN; CDR2 reads SVGIG (reference sequence). The chain's CDR3 is CAWSGGWLANTGELFF. The DNA for the CDR3 is TGTGCCTGGAGTGGCGGGTGGCTAGCGAACACCGGGGAGCTGTTTTTT.

This clonotype was recorded at least ten times. This sequence joins TRBV2 and TRBJ2-1; D uncertain. Trimming pared 4 bases from V and 7 bases from J, leaving 11 bases between. Germline V gene sequence: CDR1 SNHLY, CDR2 FYNNEI. The length of the CDR3 is 13 residues. The CDR3 protein is CASSAQLMNEQFF. The CDR3 nucleotides are TGTGCCAGCAGTGCTCAGCTTATGAATGAGCAGTTCTTC.

This clonotype was detected ten times or more. The chain recombines TRBV20-1 with TRBJ2-7, with a weak D call TRBD1 (6 bases). This CDR3 has 17 amino acids. The V end lost 3 bases, the J end lost 2 bases, and 23 bases lay between the germline ends. Germline values: CDR1 DFQATT, CDR2 SNEGSKA (reference sequence). The CDR3 spells CSASADRSYHAPYEQYF. In nucleotides, the CDR3 is TGCAGTGCTAGTGCCGACAGGTCCTACCATGCCCCCTACGAGCAGTACTTC.

This clonotype was detected ten times or more. The CDR3 loop is CASSPLGGLLNTEAFF. The CDR3 DNA is TGTGCCAGCAGTCCCCTCGGGGGACTCCTGAACACTGAAGCTTTCTTT. The chain recombines TRBV28 with TRBJ1-1, with TRBD1 as a possible D gene (5 bases). Looked up from germline, CDR1 is MDHEN and CDR2 is SYDVKM. The V end was cut by 5 bases, the J end by 0 bases, with 16 bases between. This CDR3 comprises 16 residues.

This clonotype was seen ten or more times. The rearrangement links TRBV28 to TRBJ1-5, with 9 bases matching TRBD1. This CDR3 region has 12 residues. The germline V gene encodes CDR1 MDHEN and CDR2 SYDVKM. V shed 6 bases, J shed 10 bases, and the junction held 4 bases outside the gene matches. The CDR3 region has the DNA TGTGCCAGCAGCGGACAGGGGAGTCCCCAGCATTTT. Its translation is CASSGQGSPQHF.

This clonotype showed up many times. The chain links TRBV5-1 to TRBJ2-3; D possibly matches TRBD1 or TRBD2 (5 bases each). Trimming left V 1 base short and J 5 bases short, with 17 bases between. Germline V lookup: CDR1 SGHRS, CDR2 YFSETQ. The CDR3 has 16 amino acids. The CDR3 region has the DNA TGCGCCAGCAGCTTGTTGGGGACGGGATACGTAGATACGCAGTATTTT. Its translation: CASSLLGTGYVDTQYF.

This clonotype was seen repeatedly, ten times or more. This chain links TRBV30 with TRBJ2-5; D ambiguous. The length of the CDR3 is 11 residues. Germline CDR1 is GTSNPN and CDR2 is SVGIG (reference sequence). The ends were cut back, 2 bases at V and 5 bases at J, with 6 bases in the middle. This CDR3 reads CAWSLRETQYF. CDR3 bases: TGTGCCTGGAGTCTCCGGGAGACCCAGTACTTC.

A few counts support this clonotype. The chain is built from TRBV30 and TRBJ1-5; D gene unclear. The V end was cut by 2 bases, the J end by 0 bases, with 8 bases between. This CDR3 has 14 amino acids. The germline CDR1 and CDR2 sequences are GTSNPN and SVGIG (reference sequence). The CDR3 nucleotides are TGTGCCTGGAGTAGACCGTATAGCAATCAGCCCCAGCATTTT. Translated, it gives CAWSRPYSNQPQHF.

Ten or more counts support this clonotype. The gene calls are TRBV6-1 and TRBJ2-7; D is unclear. V lost 5 bases to trimming and J lost 0 bases, with 14 bases between them. The germline V gene encodes CDR1 MNHNS and CDR2 SASEGT. This CDR3 is 15 amino acids long. The CDR3 DNA follows: TGTGCCAGCAGTCCAGCAGACCAAAGCTCCTACGAGCAGTACTTC. This encodes CASSPADQSSYEQYF.